The 15 T cell receptor beta chains below all came from one sample that was sequenced in a study of blood T cell repertoires in COVID-19. Data came from immunoSEQ multiplex PCR; TCRdb stores just in-frame clones and leaves some out. The profile shows about 500,000 clones, 85% to 90% of them singletons. Sequencing was done on a sample of peripheral blood. The receptors here all came from a woman in her fifties or sixties with COVID-19, enrolled during active disease.

The genes are TRBV6-5 and TRBJ1-2, with D unclear. Germline-derived CDR1 and CDR2 are MNHEY and SVGAGI. The V and J ends lost 6 bases and 1 base respectively, with 9 bases between them. This CDR3 is built from 13 residues. CDR3 nucleotide sequence: TGTGCCAGCAGGGGCCTAAATAACTATGGCTACACCTTC. This codes for CASRGLNNYGYTF.

Remarks on this clone: Distinct nucleotide sequences in the sample also encode this CDR3. The chain uses TRBV20-1 and TRBJ1-4; D not resolved. Germline V CDR1 and CDR2: DFQATT, SNEGSKA (reference sequence). V lost 1 base and J 6 bases, leaving 3 bases between the germline ends. The CDR3 consists of 11 residues. CDR3 DNA sequence: TGCAGTGCTAGAGCGGATGAAAAACTGTTTTTT. Residues: CSARADEKLFF.

The chain carries TRBV5-6 and TRBJ1-6; D is possibly TRBD1 (5 bases). Per germline, CDR1 SGHDT and CDR2 YYEEEE. The CDR3 has 15 residues. The V end lost 3 bases, the J end lost 7 bases, and 14 bases lay between the germline ends. CDR3 DNA: TGTGCCAGCAGCTCTCTGGGGGGGAACAATTCACCCCTCCACTTT. Its translation is CASSSLGGNNSPLHF.

The chain combines TRBV18 with TRBJ2-3; 9 nucleotides line up with TRBD1. Germline V CDR1 and CDR2: KGHSH, LQKENI. Trimming at V came to 3 bases and at J to 3 bases, leaving 7 bases not matched to a gene. The CDR3 spans 16 residues. The CDR3 bases are TGTGCCAGCTCACCCTTCGGACAGGGGTCGACAGATACGCAGTATTTT. Its translation is CASSPFGQGSTDTQYF.

The chain has TRBV6-5 and TRBJ1-4, with D perhaps matching TRBD1 (5 bases). Germline-derived CDR1 and CDR2 are MNHEY and SVGAGI. V dropped 9 bases and J dropped 0 bases, with 14 bases sitting between them. The CDR3 sequence is 15 residues long. CDR3 amino acids: CASSEGAATNEKLFF. Written as DNA, the CDR3 is TGTGCCAGTTCTGAAGGGGCTGCAACTAATGAAAAACTGTTTTTT.

This chain uses TRBV18 with TRBJ1-4; 7 positions agree with TRBD1. With V trimmed by 3 bases and J by 5 bases, 9 bases remained unmatched. The CDR3 runs to 16 residues. Germline CDR1 is KGHSH and CDR2 is LQKENI. CDR3 in amino acids: CASSPTLTGKNEKLFF. CDR3 in DNA: TGTGCCAGCTCACCGACTTTGACAGGGAAAAATGAAAAACTGTTTTTT.

The rearrangement uses TRBV27 and TRBJ2-7; 9 positions agree with TRBD1. The CDR3 contains 14 residues. Germline V gives CDR1 MNHEY, CDR2 SMNVEV (reference sequence). J gave up 1 base and V 3 bases, and 1 base lay outside the gene matches. CDR3 bases: TGTGCCAGCAGTTTTGACAGGGGGTCCTACGAGCAGTACTTC. The encoded protein is CASSFDRGSYEQYF.

This rearrangement joins TRBV29-1 to TRBJ2-3; maybe TRBD2 (6 bases). The germline V gene encodes CDR1 SQVTM and CDR2 ANQGSEA. The CDR3 totals 13 residues. Trimming shortened V by 3 bases and J by 9 bases, and 16 bases separated the two germline ends. The CDR3 DNA reads TGCAGCGTTGAGCGGCTAGCGTCAATGACGCAGTATTTT. Its protein is CSVERLASMTQYF.

This chain links TRBV28 with TRBJ1-1; TRBD1 might be the D (5 bases). The CDR3 has 13 residues. Germline values: CDR1 MDHEN, CDR2 SYDVKM. V shed 5 bases and J shed 1 base, with 8 bases lying between them. The CDR3 sequence: CASSGGQNTEAFF. The DNA for the CDR3 is TGTGCCAGCAGTGGCGGACAGAACACTGAAGCTTTCTTT. The full variable domain, with the rest looked up from reference TRBV28 and TRBJ1-1, is DVKVTQSSRYLVKRTGEKVFLECVQDMDHENMFWYRQDPGLGLRLIYFSYDVKMKEKGDIPEGYSVSREKKERFSLILESASTNQTSMYLCASSGGQNTEAFFGQGTRLTVV.

The chain joins TRBV11-3 to TRBJ2-1; TRBD2 is a possible D gene (5 bases). V was shortened by 1 base and J by 6 bases, with 13 bases between the two germline ends. Germline-derived CDR1 and CDR2 are SGHNT and YENEEA. CDR3 length: 15 residues. The CDR3 loop reads CASSLVRGPSNEQFF. The CDR3 DNA sequence: TGTGCCAGCAGCTTAGTCAGAGGGCCCTCCAATGAGCAGTTCTTC. The whole variable domain, filled in from reference TRBV11-3 and TRBJ2-1, reads EAGVVQSPRYKIIEKKQPVAFWCNPISGHNTLYWYLQNLGQGPELLIRYENEEAVDDSQLPKDRFSAERLKGVDSTLKIQPAELGDSAVYLCASSLVRGPSNEQFFGPGTRLTVL.

This rearrangement joins TRBV30 to TRBJ1-2, with D hard to call. The CDR3 runs to 12 residues. CDR1 GTSNPN and CDR2 SVGIG come from the germline V gene (reference sequence). Trimming removed 4 bases from V and 0 bases from J, with 6 bases in between. CDR3 sequence (DNA): TGTGCCTGGAACGCAGCTAACTATGGCTACACCTTC. Translation gives CAWNAANYGYTF.

The chain is built from TRBV19 and TRBJ1-2; D is undetermined. V lost 5 bases and J 4 bases, leaving 23 bases between the germline ends. The CDR3 loop spans 17 amino acids. In germline, CDR1 is LNHDA, CDR2 SQIVND (reference sequence). The CDR3 here is CASSLPPDGSAIYGYTF. The CDR3 nucleotides are TGTGCCAGTAGTCTTCCCCCTGATGGCAGCGCAATCTATGGCTACACCTTC.

As regards this clone: This sample also contains other DNA sequences that code for the same CDR3. The V and J genes are TRBV6-5 and TRBJ1-6, with D uncertain. CDR1 MNHEY and CDR2 SVGAGI come from the germline V gene. Between the trimmed V and J ends, which lost 2 bases and 4 bases, there was a span of 12 bases. The CDR3 runs to 16 residues. The CDR3 loop reads CASSYGGGFYNSPLHF. As DNA, the CDR3 is TGTGCCAGCAGTTACGGCGGAGGGTTTTATAATTCACCCCTCCACTTT.

The chain links TRBV6-1 to TRBJ2-1; TRBD2 matches 9 bases. CDR3 size: 14 residues. Germline CDR1 reads MNHNS; CDR2 reads SASEGT. V was pared by 5 bases and J by 4 bases, with 3 bases of the junction left unmatched. The CDR3 DNA sequence: TGTGCCAGCAGTCCTAGCGGGGTTTACAATGAGCAGTTCTTC. Its translation is CASSPSGVYNEQFF.

The count of this clone is one. The rearrangement joins TRBV30 to TRBJ1-2, with TRBD1 matching 10 bases. The V and J ends lost 3 bases and 8 bases, in that order; junction bases with no gene match: 12. The CDR3 contains 15 residues. Looked up from germline, CDR1 is GTSNPN and CDR2 is SVGIG (reference sequence). In DNA form, the CDR3 reads TGTGCCTGGAGAGAGAAGAGACAGGGGGCGGAGGGCTACACCTTC. Encoded protein: CAWREKRQGAEGYTF.